Each of the 26 T cell receptor beta chains below was sequenced from the same sample in a study of blood T cells in healthy people across ages. A sample-barcoded 5' primer and a J-beta primer mix were used in a second PCR of roughly 6 to 11 cycles. A single record per CDR3 protein comes from TCRdb applying MiXCR to the 5' RACE reads. The sample records 850,000 to 1,300,000 distinct CDR3 sequences, 45% being singletons. The specimen sequenced was blood. The receptors stem from a woman in her sixties in good health.

V gene TRBV20-1 combines with J gene TRBJ1-5; 11 bases align to TRBD1. V gave up 0 bases and J gave up 2 bases; unmatched junction bases: 9. The CDR3 extends over 18 amino acids. Germline CDR1 DFQATT, CDR2 SNEGSKA (reference sequence). The CDR3 nucleotides are TGCAGTGCTAGAGATCTGGGGACAGGGGGTCGGGGCAATCAGCCCCAGCATTTT. This codes for CSARDLGTGGRGNQPQHF.

This clonotype was found a few times. J is TRBJ2-5 and V is TRBV27; 7 bases align to TRBD2. The J call may be in error: the DNA end matches TRBJ2-7 better. This CDR3 spans 13 amino acids. CDR1 is MNHEY and CDR2 is SMNVEV in the germline V gene (reference sequence). CDR3 sequence: CASSPLPGGEQYF. The CDR3 DNA is TGTGCCAGCAGTCCACTCCCGGGGGGCGAGCAGTACTTC.

The chain employs TRBV21-1 and TRBJ2-4; no check of the table's D call, TRBD1, against the DNA was made. TRBV21-1 is a pseudogene locus. The length of the CDR3 is 14 residues. This CDR3 reads CASSKLWGDNIQYF. DNA of the CDR3: TGTGCCAGCAGCAAATTATGGGGGGATAACATTCAGTACTTC.

For the CDR3, the DNA is TGTGCCAGCAGCGCACAGGGTCTGGGCACTGAAGCTTTCTTT. As protein: CASSAQGLGTEAFF. The chain has TRBV12-3 or TRBV12-4 and TRBJ1-1; D is possibly TRBD1 (6 bases). The CDR3 totals 14 residues. V dropped 6 bases and J dropped 4 bases, with 15 bases sitting between them.

The chain couples TRBV7-9 to TRBJ2-7, with 9 bases matching TRBD2. Germline V gives CDR1 SEHNR, CDR2 FQNEAQ (reference sequence). The CDR3 is 15 residues long. The V gene end was trimmed by 2 bases and the J gene end by 3 bases; junction bases not matched to a gene: 5. The DNA for the CDR3 is TGTGCCAGCAGCTTAAGTAGCGGGAGATACTACGAGCAGTACTTC. Translating gives CASSLSSGRYYEQYF.

The DNA of the CDR3 is TGTGCCAGCAGCCAAGATCATAAGACTAGCGGAAAGTACAATGAGCAGTACTTC. Translated: CASSQDHKTSGKYNEQYF. The chain couples TRBV4-2 to TRBJ2-1; 9 bases are shared with TRBD2. The end of the DNA aligns better with TRBJ2-7, so the J call may be wrong. Germline CDR1 LGHNA, CDR2 YNFKEQ. The CDR3 sequence is 18 residues long.

The rearrangement joins TRBV7-2 to TRBJ2-1; 9 bases agree with TRBD2. The CDR3 extends over 16 amino acids. Trimming cost V 5 bases and J 3 bases; bases outside gene matches: 8. Germline CDR1 SGHTA, CDR2 FQGNSA. This chain's CDR3 is CASSPRVSGSYNEQFF. The CDR3 nucleotides read TGTGCCAGCAGCCCCCGGGTTAGCGGGAGCTACAATGAGCAGTTCTTC.

Only a few counts were recorded for this clonotype. The CDR3 protein is CASSLGREGRVTDTQYF. The CDR3 DNA follows: TGCGCCAGCAGCTTGGGACGGGAGGGCCGGGTAACAGATACGCAGTATTTT. The chain uses TRBV5-1 and TRBJ2-3; TRBD2 matches 8 bases. The CDR3 is 17 amino acids. With 0 bases clipped from V and 3 bases from J, the junction kept 9 bases outside the gene matches. Per germline, CDR1 SGHRS and CDR2 YFSETQ.

CDR3: CASGVGGREKLFF. DNA of the CDR3: TGTGCTAGTGGGGTCGGAGGTCGGGAAAAACTGTTTTTT. The genes are TRBV12-5 and TRBJ1-4; no definite D call. The germline V gene has CDR1 LGHNT and CDR2 FRNRAP. This CDR3 is built from 13 residues. Trimming stripped 6 bases from V and 8 bases from J, with 13 bases between.

The gene calls are TRBV14 and TRBJ2-1; 9 bases line up with TRBD2. This CDR3 comprises 17 residues. Germline V CDR1 and CDR2: SGHDN, FVKESK. The V and J ends lost 2 bases and 2 bases, in that order; junction bases with no gene match: 7. DNA of the CDR3: TGTGCCAGCAGCCAAATGACTAGCGGTTTTCCCTACAATGAGCAGTTCTTC. Amino acid sequence: CASSQMTSGFPYNEQFF. Combining the CDR3 with reference TRBV14 and TRBJ2-1 gives the whole variable domain EAGVTQFPSHSVIEKGQTVTLRCDPISGHDNLYWYRRVMGKEIKFLLHFVKESKQDESGMPNNRFLAERTGGTYSTLKVQPAELEDSGVYFCASSQMTSGFPYNEQFFGPGTRLTVL.

This chain connects TRBV10-3 to TRBJ2-7, with D perhaps TRBD1 (6 bases). Trimming left V 5 bases short and J 5 bases short, with 10 bases between. This CDR3 is built from 12 residues. Germline CDR1 ENHRY, CDR2 SYGVKD. This CDR3 reads CAISRTDDEQYF. CDR3 in DNA: TGTGCCATCAGTCGGACAGACGACGAGCAGTACTTC.

The table lists this clonotype with a few counts. This chain joins TRBV20-1 and TRBJ2-1, with D unresolved. Deletions cut 3 bases from V and 9 bases from J, with 6 bases between. CDR1 is DFQATT and CDR2 is SNEGSKA in the germline V gene (reference sequence). The CDR3 runs to 10 residues. DNA of the CDR3: TGCAGTGCTAGTCGGAGTGAGCAGTTCTTC. Encoded protein: CSASRSEQFF.

The chain couples TRBV25-1 to TRBJ2-2; 8 bases align to TRBD1. J gave up 5 bases and V 4 bases, and 9 bases lay outside the gene matches. Per germline, CDR1 MGHDK and CDR2 SYGVNS. There are 16 residues in the CDR3. The CDR3 spells CASSVSTGVGTGELFF. The CDR3, as DNA: TGTGCCAGCAGTGTCTCGACAGGGGTCGGTACCGGGGAGCTGTTTTTT.

This chain uses TRBV14 with TRBJ2-7, with 9 bases identical to TRBD1. V gave up 1 base and J gave up 5 bases; unmatched junction bases: 12. This CDR3 region has 17 residues. CDR1 and CDR2 from the germline V gene are SGHDN and FVKESK. CDR3 DNA sequence: TGTGCCAGCAGCCAAGTCCTTGTGCGGACAGGGGACCACGAGCAGTACTTC. Translated, it gives CASSQVLVRTGDHEQYF.

This clonotype occurred once. The rearrangement links TRBV29-1 to TRBJ1-5; D remains unclear. The CDR3 is 13 amino acids. V lost 4 bases and J 3 bases, leaving 10 bases between the germline ends. CDR1 and CDR2 from the germline V gene are SQVTM and ANQGSEA. CDR3 loop: CSVGLGINQPQHF. The CDR3 nucleotides are TGCAGCGTTGGACTGGGGATCAATCAGCCCCAGCATTTT.

This chain links TRBV19 with TRBJ1-2; no firm D call. Germline-derived CDR1 and CDR2 are LNHDA and SQIVND (reference sequence). With 1 base removed from V and 0 bases from J, the gap between germline ends came to 9 bases. The length of the CDR3 is 15 residues. The CDR3 sequence: CASSIGEASNYGYTF. Here the CDR3 DNA reads TGTGCCAGTAGTATAGGGGAGGCCTCTAACTATGGCTACACCTTC.

This clonotype was counted between two and nine times. The chain links TRBV15 to TRBJ1-5, with D perhaps matching TRBD1 (5 bases). V lost 5 bases and J 10 bases, leaving 24 bases between the germline ends. The germline V gene has CDR1 LNHNV and CDR2 YYDKDF (reference sequence). The CDR3 length is 16 residues. CDR3 protein: CATSAPTRVPLEPQHF. CDR3 sequence (DNA): TGTGCCACCAGCGCGCCCACCAGGGTCCCTTTAGAACCCCAGCATTTT.

A remark on this clonotype: A read error may be the cause here, since a much bigger clone is one base away. The chain recombines TRBV18 with TRBJ2-7; D gene ambiguous. TRBJ2-4 explains the end of the DNA better; the J call may be wrong. The CDR3 has 13 residues. CDR1 and CDR2 (germline): KGHSH, LQKENI. The CDR3 region is CASSPAIRNIQYF. CDR3 nucleotide sequence: TGTGCCAGCTCACCAGCGATACGGAACATTCAGTACTTC.

The chain couples TRBV20-1 to TRBJ2-1; TRBD2 aligns across 9 bases. V trimming: 1 base; J trimming: 6 bases; junction bases outside the gene matches: 4. CDR1 DFQATT and CDR2 SNEGSKA come from the germline V gene (reference sequence). The CDR3 runs 14 residues. This CDR3 reads CSARVGGRVNEQFF. CDR3 coding DNA: TGCAGTGCTAGAGTGGGCGGGAGGGTCAATGAGCAGTTCTTC.

This clonotype was seen a few times. V and J are TRBV27 and TRBJ2-7; 13 nucleotides agree with TRBD2. V lost 8 bases to trimming and J lost 1 base; unmatched junction nucleotides: 5. CDR3 length: 15 residues. The germline gives CDR1 MNHEY, CDR2 SMNVEV (reference sequence). The CDR3 coding sequence is TGTGCCAGCGGGGGACTAGCGGGGAATTCCTACGAGCAGTACTTC. It yields the protein CASGGLAGNSYEQYF.

This chain joins TRBV6-1 and TRBJ1-1; no reliable D call. V lost 7 bases to trimming and J lost 3 bases, with 15 bases between them. CDR3 length: 14 residues. Per germline, CDR1 MNHNS and CDR2 SASEGT. The DNA of the CDR3 is TGTGCCAGCAACACCGTCTCCGTGGACACTGAAGCTTTCTTT. It yields the protein CASNTVSVDTEAFF.

This clonotype was recorded at least ten times. The chain combines TRBV18 with TRBJ2-5; tentatively, D is TRBD1 (5 bases). V was cut by 8 bases and J by 2 bases, with 15 bases left in between. This CDR3 comprises 14 residues. The germline V gene encodes CDR1 KGHSH and CDR2 LQKENI. The CDR3 reads CASSPRTSQETQYF. The CDR3 DNA is TGTGCCAGCAGCCCCAGGACAAGTCAAGAGACCCAGTACTTC.

The chain links TRBV7-8 to TRBJ2-1; possibly TRBD2 for D (6 bases). From germline, CDR1 is SGHVS and CDR2 FQNEAQ. This CDR3 region has 16 residues. V lost 5 bases, J lost 1 base, and 15 bases lay in between. CDR3 residues: CASSRREAASYNEQFF. The CDR3 DNA follows: TGTGCCAGCAGCAGGCGGGAAGCTGCTTCCTACAATGAGCAGTTCTTC.

Comment on this clonotype: At one of its ends the junction is not consistent with the germline gene, which may arise from a read error. This chain connects TRBV12-3 or TRBV12-4 to TRBJ1-5, with a weak D call TRBD1 (5 bases). The CDR3 is 14 amino acids. CDR3 in amino acids: CASSPTVSNQPQHF. The CDR3 DNA reads as TGTGCTAGCAGTCCGACAGTCTCCAATCAGCCCCAGCATTTT.

The chain is built from TRBV7-3 and TRBJ2-4; TRBD2 aligns across 8 bases. With the DNA end fitting TRBJ2-7 better, the J assignment may be wrong. The length of the CDR3 is 15 residues. Germline-derived CDR1 and CDR2 are SGHTA and FQGTGA. The DNA for the CDR3 is TGTGCCAGCAGCAAACAAGCGGGAGTCCAGTACGAGCAGTACTTC. Translating it yields CASSKQAGVQYEQYF.

This clonotype has a handful of counts. The chain has TRBV29-1 and TRBJ2-5, with 13 bases aligning to TRBD2. Germline assignment: CDR1 SQVTM and CDR2 ANQGSEA. CDR3 length equals 14 residues. V shed 3 bases and J 5 bases; nucleotides not matched to a gene: 3. CDR3 region: CSVDTSGRGETQYF. CDR3 bases: TGCAGCGTTGACACTAGCGGGAGGGGCGAGACCCAGTACTTC.